This T cell receptor (beta chain) came from a study of T cell clonality in common variable immunodeficiency. Notes on the study in general: Fewer deletions and N-nucleotide insertions were reportedly seen in common variable immunodeficiency TCR beta sequences. Compared with healthy controls, CVID subjects showed increased TCRbeta clonality, mostly in about a third. Compared with controls, CVID subjects had fewer shared TCRbeta clones.

Sequencing input was equivalent genomic DNA from CVID and controls. The table came from immunoSEQ multiplex PCR; TCRdb's copy has only in-frame clones and leaves some out. The table records tens of thousands of clones without singletons, the ten largest covering 25% to 30%. Both groups were predominantly of Caucasian heritage. This clone was detected a few times. Its antigen is as yet unknown. The missing CDR3 end, 3 residues past where the read stops, is filled in from the germline J gene. Germline trimming cut 5 bases from V and 9 bases from J; bases unmatched to any gene: 11. Germline CDR1 reads LNHDA; CDR2 reads SQIVND (reference sequence). The CDR3 covers 15 residues.

The material sequenced was peripheral blood mononuclear cells. This receptor was identified in a human donor with common variable immunodeficiency. V gene TRBV19 combines with J gene TRBJ2-1; TRBD1 matches 9 bases. The CDR3 region is CASSQRGQGLSEQFF. The covered CDR3 bases are TGTGCCAGTAGTCAAAGAGGACAGGGGTTGAGTGAG.